Below, 22 T cell receptor beta chains from the same sample are listed, as sequenced in a study of OX40 agonist ivuxolimab in advanced cancers. Sequencing used immunoSEQ multiplex PCR; TCRdb keeps in-frame clones, though not all of them. This table holds some 73,000 clones, about 86% found once. Source: CD4+ or CD8+ T cells sorted from blood, taken in a trial of the OX40 agonist ivuxolimab. These receptor sequences come from an adult with an advanced solid tumor such as melanoma, head and neck, liver or kidney cancer.

The chain links TRBV6-6 to TRBJ1-4; D is undetermined. This CDR3 comprises 15 residues. The V gene's germline CDR1 is MNHNY and CDR2 SVGAGI (reference sequence). V was shortened by 0 bases and J by 8 bases, with 13 bases between the two germline ends. This CDR3 reads CASSYSTRPREKLFF. CDR3 in DNA: TGTGCCAGCAGTTACTCGACGAGGCCGCGGGAAAAACTGTTTTTT.

The genes are TRBV7-3 and TRBJ1-4; D call uncertain. The CDR3 sequence is 16 residues long. V was cut by 0 bases and J by 0 bases, with 8 bases left in between. CDR1 is SGHTA and CDR2 is FQGTGA in the germline V gene. The CDR3 region is CASSLTGPPTNEKLFF. CDR3 DNA sequence: TGTGCCAGCAGCTTAACGGGTCCCCCAACTAATGAAAAACTGTTTTTT.

This clone turned up a few times. The chain has TRBV29-1 and TRBJ2-5; tentatively, D is TRBD2 (6 bases). Trimming shortened V by 5 bases and J by 2 bases, and 9 bases separated the two germline ends. CDR3 size: 12 residues. CDR1 and CDR2 from the germline V gene are SQVTM and ANQGSEA. As DNA, the CDR3 is TGCAGCGTTAGACTAGGTCAAGAGACCCAGTACTTC. Its protein product is CSVRLGQETQYF.

Points on this clone: The junction does not match germline at one end; this may be a read error. The V gene is TRBV27, the J gene TRBJ2-7, with D perhaps TRBD1 (6 bases). The CDR3 runs 12 residues. The germline gives CDR1 MNHEY, CDR2 SMNVEV (reference sequence). The CDR3 DNA follows: TGTGCCAGCAGACCGGTGGGGGCTGGCTATTCATTC. It translates to CASRPVGAGYSF.

The rearrangement joins TRBV29-1 to TRBJ2-7; 8 nucleotides agree with TRBD1. J gave up 6 bases and V 0 bases, and 7 bases lay outside the gene matches. Germline CDR1 is SQVTM and CDR2 is ANQGSEA. This CDR3 is built from 14 residues. The CDR3 coding sequence is TGCAGCGTTGAAGAATCAGGACAGGGTTTCGAGCAGTACTTC. It codes for CSVEESGQGFEQYF.

The genes are TRBV18 and TRBJ2-6; D is perhaps TRBD1 (6 bases). The CDR3 length is 15 residues. Germline V lookup: CDR1 KGHSH, CDR2 LQKENI. Trimming removed 4 bases at V and 2 bases at J, with 9 bases between. The CDR3 is CASSLNRAGANVLTF. The CDR3 region has the DNA TGTGCCAGCTCACTAAACAGGGCTGGGGCCAACGTCCTGACTTTC.

The rearrangement uses TRBV7-9 and TRBJ2-5; 11 nucleotides match TRBD2. V shed 5 bases and J 1 base; nucleotides not matched to a gene: 3. CDR3 length: 15 residues. The germline CDR1 and CDR2 sequences are SEHNR and FQNEAQ (reference sequence). Here the CDR3 DNA reads TGTGCCAGCAGCCTACTAGCGGGGGTCCAAGAGACCCAGTACTTC. Protein sequence: CASSLLAGVQETQYF.

This sequence joins TRBV5-5 and TRBJ2-2, with D maybe TRBD1 (5 bases). The CDR3 runs to 16 residues. Deletions cut 2 bases from V and 0 bases from J, with 11 bases between. The V gene's germline CDR1 is SGHKS and CDR2 YYEKEE (reference sequence). The CDR3: CASSFRAGTNTGELFF. CDR3 coding DNA: TGTGCCAGCAGCTTTCGGGCAGGGACGAACACCGGGGAGCTGTTTTTT.

The chain couples TRBV7-2 to TRBJ2-3; D might be TRBD2 (6 bases). V was trimmed by 1 base and J by 3 bases, leaving 17 bases between them. The CDR3 consists of 17 residues. Germline CDR1 is SGHTA and CDR2 is FQGNSA. The CDR3 loop is CASSLVGGGRGTDTQYF. In DNA, the CDR3 is TGTGCCAGCAGCTTAGTCGGTGGCGGGCGGGGTACAGATACGCAGTATTTT. Supplemented by reference TRBV7-2 and TRBJ2-3, the full variable domain reads GAGVSQSPSNKVTEKGKDVELRCDPISGHTALYWYRQSLGQGLEFLIYFQGNSAPDKSGLPSDRFSAERTGGSVSTLTIQRTQQEDSAVYLCASSLVGGGRGTDTQYFGPGTRLTVL.

The rearrangement uses TRBV5-1 and TRBJ2-5, with 8 bases lining up with TRBD2. CDR3 length equals 15 residues. V dropped 6 bases and J dropped 2; count of bases not matched to a gene: 9. Germline CDR1 and CDR2: SGHRS and YFSETQ. CDR3 protein: CASTPSSGGQETQYF. The CDR3 DNA sequence: TGCGCCAGCACCCCCTCTTCGGGGGGGCAAGAGACCCAGTACTTC.

On this clone itself: The sample carries other DNA sequences with the same CDR3. The J gene is TRBJ1-5, the V gene TRBV2; 9 bases are a match to TRBD1. The V gene end was trimmed by 7 bases and the J gene end by 3 bases; junction bases not matched to a gene: 4. This CDR3 comprises 14 residues. CDR1 and CDR2 (germline): SNHLY, FYNNEI. The CDR3 nucleotides read TGTGCCAGCACAGGGGACAGGGTCAATCAGCCCCAGCATTTT. It is translated as CASTGDRVNQPQHF.

This rearrangement joins TRBV18 to TRBJ2-1; TRBD2 aligns across 8 bases. J gave up 7 bases and V 4 bases, and 12 bases lay outside the gene matches. The CDR3 contains 16 residues. CDR1 and CDR2 (germline): KGHSH, LQKENI. The CDR3 region has the DNA TGTGCCAGCTCACGTCCGGGGACTAGATTGCGGAATGAGCAGTTCTTC. This encodes CASSRPGTRLRNEQFF.

This chain joins TRBV2 and TRBJ2-7, with TRBD2 matching 11 bases. The CDR3 has 14 residues. From germline, CDR1 is SNHLY and CDR2 FYNNEI. V lost 6 bases to trimming and J lost 7 bases; unmatched junction nucleotides: 8. The DNA of the CDR3 is TGTGCCAGCAGAGTAGCGGGAGGGCCCGGAGAGCAGTACTTC. This sequence encodes CASRVAGGPGEQYF.

This clone turned up a few times. The chain is built from TRBV25-1 and TRBJ2-7, with a tentative D call TRBD2 (5 bases). CDR3 length equals 15 residues. Germline lookup yields CDR1 MGHDK and CDR2 SYGVNS. V was trimmed by 5 bases and J by 1 base, leaving 15 bases between them. The CDR3 DNA reads TGTGCCAGCAGTCCATCAAACAGAGGGTCCTACGAGCAGTACTTC. It encodes CASSPSNRGSYEQYF.

The chain joins TRBV5-4 to TRBJ2-3, with D possibly being TRBD2 (6 bases). CDR3 length equals 16 residues. The germline V and J ends were trimmed by 4 bases and 2 bases, with 17 bases remaining between them. Germline CDR1 and CDR2: SGHNT and YYREEE (reference sequence). Written as DNA, the CDR3 is TGTGCCAGCAGCCGGGGGACGGACCCTATCACAGATACGCAGTATTTT. Amino acid sequence: CASSRGTDPITDTQYF.

V gene TRBV11-2 combines with J gene TRBJ2-7, with unresolved D. Trimming stripped 1 base from V and 0 bases from J, with 10 bases between. This CDR3 is built from 15 residues. Germline CDR1 reads SGHAT; CDR2 reads FQNNGV. DNA for the CDR3: TGTGCCAGCAGCTTAGGATCCAGAAACTCCTACGAGCAGTACTTC. Residues: CASSLGSRNSYEQYF.

The chain couples TRBV19 to TRBJ1-5, with a weak D call TRBD1 (5 bases). Between the trimmed V and J ends, which lost 5 bases and 2 bases, there was a span of 10 bases. In germline, CDR1 is LNHDA, CDR2 SQIVND (reference sequence). This CDR3 region has 14 residues. CDR3 protein: CASSWGDGNQPQHF. CDR3 sequence (DNA): TGTGCCAGTAGTTGGGGGGATGGCAATCAGCCCCAGCATTTT.

In this sample, this clone turned up a few times. The chain links TRBV6-1 to TRBJ1-1; D not certain. V was shortened by 6 bases and J by 6 bases, with 8 bases between the two germline ends. This CDR3 is built from 11 residues. CDR1 is MNHNS and CDR2 is SASEGT in the germline V gene. The CDR3 region is CASRAISEAFF. CDR3 coding DNA: TGTGCCAGCAGGGCCATCTCTGAAGCTTTCTTT.

This clone has just one count. The chain carries TRBV29-1 and TRBJ2-3; tentatively, D is TRBD2 (6 bases). Germline CDR1 reads SQVTM; CDR2 reads ANQGSEA. The CDR3 is 14 amino acids. Deletions cut 8 bases from V and 6 bases from J, with 21 bases between. CDR3 in DNA: TGCAGCTCCTCCAAGTACCCGGGGGTGGATACGCAGTATTTT. Its translation is CSSSKYPGVDTQYF.

The chain employs TRBV4-2 and TRBJ1-4; no reliable D call. CDR3 length equals 14 residues. V lost 1 base and J lost 5, with 8 bases in between. Germline CDR1 reads LGHNA; CDR2 reads YNFKEQ. The CDR3 here is CASSQVVSNEKLFF. Written as DNA, the CDR3 is TGTGCCAGCAGCCAAGTTGTCAGCAATGAAAAACTGTTTTTT.

This clone showed up just a few times. The CDR3 DNA reads TGTGCCAGCAGCCCGGGGACAGGGAACACCGGGGAGCTGTTTTTT. This codes for CASSPGTGNTGELFF. This chain joins TRBV11-3 and TRBJ2-2; 8 bases are shared with TRBD1. There are 15 residues in the CDR3. Germline trimming cut 5 bases from V and 1 base from J; bases unmatched to any gene: 3. Germline V gene lookup returns CDR1 SGHNT and CDR2 YENEEA.

The chain joins TRBV10-2 to TRBJ1-1; 7 bases match TRBD1. V lost 5 bases and J lost 2; bases outside the gene matches: 8. From germline, CDR1 is WSHSY and CDR2 SAAADI. CDR3 length equals 15 residues. The CDR3 loop reads CASSHGGTANTEAFF. In DNA form, the CDR3 reads TGCGCCAGCAGTCATGGAGGGACAGCCAACACTGAAGCTTTCTTT.